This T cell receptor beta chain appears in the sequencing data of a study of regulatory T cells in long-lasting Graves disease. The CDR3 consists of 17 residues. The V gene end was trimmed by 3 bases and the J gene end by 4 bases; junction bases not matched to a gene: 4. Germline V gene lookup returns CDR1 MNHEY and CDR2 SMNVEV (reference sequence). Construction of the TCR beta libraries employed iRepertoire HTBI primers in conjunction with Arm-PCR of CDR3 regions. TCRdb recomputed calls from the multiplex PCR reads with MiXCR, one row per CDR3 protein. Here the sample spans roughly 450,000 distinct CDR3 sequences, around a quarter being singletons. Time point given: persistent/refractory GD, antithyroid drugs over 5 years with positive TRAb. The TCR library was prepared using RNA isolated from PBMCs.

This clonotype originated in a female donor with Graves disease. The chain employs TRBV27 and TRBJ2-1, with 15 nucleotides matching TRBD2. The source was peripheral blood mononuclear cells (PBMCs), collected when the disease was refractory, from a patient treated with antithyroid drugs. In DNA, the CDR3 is TGTGCCAGCAGTTTCACCGGACTAGCGGGAGGGTACAATGAGCAGTTCTTC. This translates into CASSFTGLAGGYNEQFF.